A selection of T cell receptor beta chains follows, all from one sample in a study of blood T cell repertoires in COVID-19. Generated by immunoSEQ multiplex PCR, the TCRdb table keeps only in-frame clones and is missing some. This repertoire shows hundreds of thousands of clones, approximately 80% found once; its top ten account for 4.5% to 6%. Sample: peripheral blood. The receptors derive from a woman of 80 years or more with active or convalescent COVID-19. CDR3s include the opening cysteine and the closing phenylalanine or tryptophan. A D gene is named only where the DNA matches it firmly. Some rows have no size entry. The others give once, few or many, or a class for an expanded clone.

once	TRBV5-1	NA	TRBJ1-2	TGCGCCAGCAGCTTCTCGGGAAACTATGGCTACACCTTC	CASSFSGNYGYTF
NA	TRBV4-1	TRBD2	TRBJ2-5	TGCGCCAGCAGCCAAGATCGAGCGGGAGGGGGGGAGACCCAGTACTTC	CASSQDRAGGGETQYF
once	TRBV19	TRBD1	TRBJ2-7	TGTGCCAGTAGTATTGAGGGGACAGGAAAGTACGAGCAGTACTTC	CASSIEGTGKYEQYF
NA	TRBV28	NA	TRBJ2-5	TGTGCCAGCAGCCGCGGGACAGCCCTCCAAGAGACCCAGTACTTC	CASSRGTALQETQYF
NA	TRBV14	TRBD1	TRBJ2-1	TGTGCCAGCAGCCAAGCGGTAGGACAGGAATACAATGAGCAGTTCTTC	CASSQAVGQEYNEQFF
NA	TRBV28	NA	TRBJ2-3	TGTGCCAGCAGGCAGGCGCCGAGCACAGATACGCAGTATTTT	CASRQAPSTDTQYF
NA	TRBV27	NA	TRBJ1-6	TGTGCCAGCAGTTTAAGCTTTGGTTCTACGGGTTCACCCCTCCACTTT	CASSLSFGSTGSPLHF
NA	TRBV3-1/TRBV3-2	NA	TRBJ1-5	TGTGCCAGCAGCCGAGAGAGGGCAGATCAGCCCCAGCATTTT	CASSRERADQPQHF
NA	TRBV5-1	NA	TRBJ2-2	TGCGCCAGCAGCGAGAACCGGGACTTTAACACCGGGGAGCTGTTTTTT	CASSENRDFNTGELFF
NA	TRBV12-3/TRBV12-4	TRBD1	TRBJ1-5	TGTGCCAGCAGTCCGGGACAGTATCAGCCCCAGCATTTT	CASSPGQYQPQHF
NA	TRBV5-1	NA	TRBJ1-2	TGCGCCAGCAGCGCCTCGGACAGCTATGGCTACACCTTC	CASSASDSYGYTF
NA	TRBV6-5	NA	TRBJ1-2	TGTGCCAGCAGTACCGGGGCCCGGGGGAGCTATGGCTACACCTTC	CASSTGARGSYGYTF
NA	TRBV28	NA	TRBJ1-3	TGTGCCAGCAGTTTATTCGGGGTTTCTTCTGGAAACACCATATATTTT	CASSLFGVSSGNTIYF
once	TRBV27	TRBD1	TRBJ1-6	TGTGCCAGCAGTTTAGTGGACAGGGGTTCACCCCTCCACTTT	CASSLVDRGSPLHF
NA	TRBV30	NA	TRBJ2-3	TGTGCCTGGAGGATAGGGGGTACGCAGTATTTT	CAWRIGGTQYF
NA	TRBV3-1/TRBV3-2	NA	TRBJ1-5	TGTGCCAGCAGCCTAGGTCGACAGAATCAGCCCCAGCATTTT	CASSLGRQNQPQHF
NA	TRBV6-2/TRBV6-3	TRBD2	TRBJ2-1	TGTGCCAGCAGTCTCCCGGGACTAGAGTTCTTC	CASSLPGLEFF
NA	TRBV19	TRBD1	TRBJ2-2	TGTGCCAGTAGTGGGGTCGGGACAGTATCTAACACCGGGGAGCTGTTTTTT	CASSGVGTVSNTGELFF
NA	TRBV5-1	TRBD2	TRBJ2-7	TGCGCCAGCAGCACAAACCCGACTAGCGGGGCCTACGAGCAGTACTTC	CASSTNPTSGAYEQYF
NA	TRBV27	NA	TRBJ1-6	TGTGCCAGCAGTTTTTCGGGTTGGAATTCACCCCTCCACTTT	CASSFSGWNSPLHF
NA	TRBV30	NA	TRBJ1-1	TGTGCCTGGAGTGTATTAGGGGCGTACGGCACTGAAGCTTTCTTT	CAWSVLGAYGTEAFF